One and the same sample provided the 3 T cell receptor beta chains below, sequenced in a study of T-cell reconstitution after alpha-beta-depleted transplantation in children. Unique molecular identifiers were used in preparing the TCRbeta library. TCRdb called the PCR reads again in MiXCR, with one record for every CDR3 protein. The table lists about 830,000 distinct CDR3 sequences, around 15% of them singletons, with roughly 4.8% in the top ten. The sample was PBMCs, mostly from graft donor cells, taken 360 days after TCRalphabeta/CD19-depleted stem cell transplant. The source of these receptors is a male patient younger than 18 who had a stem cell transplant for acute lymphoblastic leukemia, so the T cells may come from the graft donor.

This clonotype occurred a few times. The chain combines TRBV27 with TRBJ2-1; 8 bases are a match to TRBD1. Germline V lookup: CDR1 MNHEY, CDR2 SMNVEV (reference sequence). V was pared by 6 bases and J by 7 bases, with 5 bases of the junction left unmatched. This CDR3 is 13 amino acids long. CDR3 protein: CASRWTGRNEQFF. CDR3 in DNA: TGTGCCAGCAGGTGGACAGGGAGGAATGAGCAGTTCTTC.

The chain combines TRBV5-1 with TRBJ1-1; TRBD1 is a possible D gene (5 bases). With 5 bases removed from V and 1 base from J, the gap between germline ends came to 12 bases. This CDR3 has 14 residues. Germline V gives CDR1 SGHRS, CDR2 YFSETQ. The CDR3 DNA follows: TGCGCCAGCAGATGGGGCGCCACGAACACTGAAGCTTTCTTT. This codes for CASRWGATNTEAFF.

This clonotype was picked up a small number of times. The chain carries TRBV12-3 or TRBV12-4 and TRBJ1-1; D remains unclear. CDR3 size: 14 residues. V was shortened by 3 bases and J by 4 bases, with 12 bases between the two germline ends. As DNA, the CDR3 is TGTGCCAGCAGTTTCAGCCGGACGGGCACTGAAGCTTTCTTT. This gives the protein CASSFSRTGTEAFF.